Following are 27 T cell receptor beta chains from one sample sequenced in a study of blood T cell repertoires in COVID-19. Assay: immunoSEQ multiplex PCR; the TCRdb copy retains only in-frame clones and omits some. The sample holds around 300,000 clones, 70% to 90% seen once. Sequencing was carried out using peripheral blood. Every receptor here comes from a woman in her twenties or thirties with active or convalescent COVID-19.

V is TRBV6-1 and J is TRBJ2-7; TRBD2 agrees at 12 bases. Germline CDR1 MNHNS, CDR2 SASEGT. J lost 4 bases, V lost 2 bases, and 6 bases had no gene match. The CDR3 spans 16 residues. This chain's CDR3 is CASSESGLAGHYEQYF. The CDR3 DNA is TGTGCCAGCAGTGAATCAGGACTAGCGGGGCATTACGAGCAGTACTTC.

This clone occurred a few times. The chain has TRBV30 and TRBJ1-4; 7 nucleotides match TRBD1. CDR1 and CDR2 (germline): GTSNPN, SVGIG (reference sequence). This CDR3 has 15 amino acids. With 0 bases clipped from V and 7 bases from J, the junction kept 8 bases outside the gene matches. In DNA form, the CDR3 reads TGTGCCTGGAGTGTACGAGGGGGCTACGGTGAAAAACTGTTTTTT. Translated, it gives CAWSVRGGYGEKLFF.

The chain uses TRBV5-1 and TRBJ2-5; D unresolved. The CDR3 length is 12 residues. Deletions cut 6 bases from V and 2 bases from J, with 8 bases between. CDR1 is SGHRS, CDR2 YFSETQ, per germline. The CDR3 protein is CASNAGQETQYF. The CDR3, as DNA: TGCGCCAGCAATGCAGGACAAGAGACCCAGTACTTC.

A few counts support this clone. In the same sample, other DNA sequences code for this CDR3. The chain uses TRBV7-2 and TRBJ1-1; no firm D call. The CDR3 consists of 14 residues. Germline values: CDR1 SGHTA, CDR2 FQGNSA. The V gene lost 2 bases and the J gene lost 4 bases, with 11 bases spanning the gap. Here the CDR3 reads CASSLRGGGTEAFF. The CDR3 region has the DNA TGTGCCAGCAGCTTACGGGGTGGTGGCACTGAAGCTTTCTTT.

The chain carries TRBV7-2 and TRBJ1-6, with TRBD1 as a possible D gene (5 bases). Germline V gives CDR1 SGHTA, CDR2 FQGNSA. Trimming cost V 7 bases and J 5 bases, with 12 bases left between them. The CDR3 spans 14 residues. The CDR3: CASKAGTDNSPLHF. The CDR3, as DNA: TGTGCCAGCAAAGCCGGGACTGATAATTCACCCCTCCACTTT.

In DNA, the CDR3 is TGTGCCAGCAGTTCAGCGGGGGCCCACACAGATACGCAGTATTTT. Encoded protein: CASSSAGAHTDTQYF. The chain carries TRBV28 and TRBJ2-3; 8 bases are shared with TRBD2. The CDR3 is 15 amino acids. Germline V gives CDR1 MDHEN, CDR2 SYDVKM. V dropped 4 bases and J dropped 2; count of bases not matched to a gene: 5.

CDR3 amino acids: CASSRFTGGNSPLHF. As DNA, the CDR3 is TGTGCCAGTAGCCGATTCACAGGGGGAAATTCACCCCTCCACTTT. V is TRBV19 and J is TRBJ1-6; TRBD1 matches at 8 bases. This CDR3 contains 15 residues. The trim removed 6 bases at V and 7 bases at J, leaving 8 bases unmatched. The germline V gene encodes CDR1 LNHDA and CDR2 SQIVND (reference sequence).

Details on this clone: Its ends do not fully match the called genes, so a read error is possible. The CDR3 here is CSAGPGQLF. The CDR3 coding sequence is TGCAGTGCTGGTCCGGGACAGCTTTTT. The chain employs TRBV20-1 and TRBJ1-4; 7 nucleotides line up with TRBD1. This CDR3 comprises 9 residues. Germline V lookup: CDR1 DFQATT, CDR2 SNEGSKA (reference sequence).

J is TRBJ2-2 and V is TRBV25-1, with a possible D match to TRBD1 (5 bases). Germline V gives CDR1 MGHDK, CDR2 SYGVNS. CDR3 size: 12 residues. V shed 11 bases and J shed 7 bases, with 14 bases lying between them. CDR3 DNA sequence: TGTGCCGGGGTCCAGGGAATCGGGGAGCTGTTTTTT. Its translation: CAGVQGIGELFF. The full variable domain, in which reference TRBV25-1 and TRBJ2-2 provide the parts outside the CDR3, is EADIYQTPRYLVIGTGKKITLECSQTMGHDKMYWYQQDPGMELHLIHYSYGVNSTEKGDLSSESTVSRIRTEHFPLTLESARPSHTSQYLCAGVQGIGELFFGEGSRLTVL.

This chain uses TRBV10-3 with TRBJ1-1; D is undetermined. Germline-derived CDR1 and CDR2 are ENHRY and SYGVKD. Trimming removed 11 bases at V and 5 bases at J, with 18 bases between. The CDR3 covers 13 residues. CDR3 sequence reads: CAFSLGPGTEAFF. CDR3 in DNA: TGTGCCTTTTCCCTGGGCCCGGGAACTGAAGCTTTCTTT.

This clone has only one observation. V and J are TRBV27 and TRBJ1-2, with D maybe TRBD1 (6 bases). The CDR3 extends over 15 amino acids. Germline V CDR1 and CDR2: MNHEY, SMNVEV (reference sequence). Trimming removed 0 bases at V and 3 bases at J, with 11 bases between. CDR3: CASSLSVGGDYGYTF. In DNA form, the CDR3 reads TGTGCCAGCAGTTTATCGGTAGGGGGAGACTATGGCTACACCTTC.

CDR3 sequence: CASRRGGEDGYTF. CDR3 nucleotide sequence: TGTGCCAGCAGACGCGGTGGGGAGGATGGCTACACCTTC. The rearrangement links TRBV6-6 to TRBJ1-2; D gene ambiguous. The V gene's germline CDR1 is MNHNY and CDR2 SVGAGI (reference sequence). CDR3 length: 13 amino acids. With 6 bases removed from V and 6 bases from J, the gap between germline ends came to 14 bases.

This chain connects TRBV4-3 to TRBJ2-7; TRBD1 matches 9 bases. CDR3 length: 15 residues. CDR1 is LGHNA, CDR2 YSLEER, per germline. The ends lost 4 bases at V and 3 bases at J; junction bases unmatched: 7. CDR3 coding DNA: TGCGCCAGCAGCCCGTACCGGGACAGGGACTACGAGCAGTACTTC. Encoded protein: CASSPYRDRDYEQYF.

The rearrangement uses TRBV4-2 and TRBJ2-3; a weak D match, TRBD2 (7 bases). The CDR3 sequence is 17 residues long. V was cut by 6 bases and J by 4 bases, with 23 bases left in between. Germline V gene data show CDR1 as LGHNA and CDR2 as YNFKEQ. The CDR3 loop is CASREVPRGGKADTQYF. The CDR3 DNA reads TGTGCCAGCAGAGAAGTCCCGAGGGGGGGCAAGGCAGATACGCAGTATTTT.

The CDR3 is CASRGQEATPYTF. The CDR3 DNA reads as TGTGCCAGCAGAGGACAGGAAGCCACCCCCTACACCTTC. The rearrangement uses TRBV2 and TRBJ1-2, with 7 nucleotides matching TRBD1. CDR3 size: 13 residues. Germline assignment: CDR1 SNHLY and CDR2 FYNNEI. V shed 6 bases and J 10 bases; nucleotides not matched to a gene: 11.

The V call is TRBV6-6, the J call TRBJ1-5; TRBD1 aligns across 9 bases. V gave up 5 bases and J gave up 5 bases; unmatched junction bases: 7. Germline CDR1 reads MNHNY; CDR2 reads SVGAGI (reference sequence). This CDR3 spans 15 amino acids. The CDR3 coding sequence is TGTGCCAGCAGTACAGGGGGCGCTTTGTATCAGCCCCAGCATTTT. Translated, it gives CASSTGGALYQPQHF.

This chain links TRBV7-2 with TRBJ1-5; D might be TRBD1 (5 bases). The V end lost 4 bases, the J end lost 7 bases, and 8 bases lay between the germline ends. The CDR3 has 12 residues. CDR1 and CDR2 from the germline V gene are SGHTA and FQGNSA. The CDR3 reads CASSWGGQPQHF. The CDR3 nucleotides are TGTGCCAGCAGCTGGGGGGGACAGCCCCAGCATTTT.

CDR3 sequence reads: CASSLLLESEQFF. The CDR3 nucleotides read TGTGCCAGCAGCTTGCTACTAGAATCTGAGCAGTTCTTC. V gene TRBV7-9 combines with J gene TRBJ2-1; TRBD2 is a possible D gene (5 bases). Germline values: CDR1 SEHNR, CDR2 FQNEAQ (reference sequence). V lost 3 bases to trimming and J lost 9 bases, with 12 bases between them. The CDR3 extends over 13 amino acids.

The gene calls are TRBV27 and TRBJ1-2, with a possible D match to TRBD1 (5 bases). The CDR3 is 14 residues long. V was shortened by 9 bases and J by 4 bases, with 18 bases between the two germline ends. The germline gives CDR1 MNHEY, CDR2 SMNVEV (reference sequence). The CDR3 region is CAREGPGLSYGYTF. The DNA for the CDR3 is TGTGCCAGGGAAGGACCGGGACTGTCCTATGGCTACACCTTC.

This sequence joins TRBV5-1 and TRBJ2-3; 7 positions agree with TRBD1. Looked up from germline, CDR1 is SGHRS and CDR2 is YFSETQ. There are 18 residues in the CDR3. J was trimmed by 4 bases and V by 0 bases; bases with no gene match: 14. The CDR3 region has the DNA TGCGCCAGCAGCTTGGCAGGGACAGTGGGCGTCAACCCAGATACGCAGTATTTT. As protein: CASSLAGTVGVNPDTQYF.

The chain uses TRBV20-1 and TRBJ1-4; perhaps TRBD1 as D (5 bases). The CDR3 consists of 11 residues. In germline, CDR1 is DFQATT, CDR2 SNEGSKA (reference sequence). Trimming took 8 bases from V and 5 from J, leaving 9 bases between them. Here the CDR3 DNA reads TGCAGTACGGCAGGGAATGAAAAACTGTTTTTT. Protein: CSTAGNEKLFF.

The count of this clone is one. The genes are TRBV20-1 and TRBJ1-2; a possible D gene is TRBD1 (6 bases). Deletions cut 3 bases from V and 5 bases from J, with 22 bases between. Germline V gives CDR1 DFQATT, CDR2 SNEGSKA (reference sequence). This CDR3 is 16 amino acids long. The CDR3 DNA reads TGCAGTGCTAGTGGATCAACCCAGGGGTTGCTGTATGGCTACACCTTC. It translates to CSASGSTQGLLYGYTF.

The rearrangement joins TRBV7-8 to TRBJ1-5; 8 bases match TRBD1. Looked up from germline, CDR1 is SGHVS and CDR2 is FQNEAQ. Trimming cost V 5 bases and J 0 bases; bases outside gene matches: 6. The CDR3 sequence is 16 residues long. CDR3 region: CASSLNRGGSNQPQHF. The CDR3 bases are TGTGCCAGCAGCCTCAACAGGGGGGGTAGCAATCAGCCCCAGCATTTT.

This clone was recorded once. J is TRBJ1-3 and V is TRBV28, with D unclear. The CDR3 loop spans 12 amino acids. Trimming took 4 bases from V and 6 from J, leaving 7 bases between them. The germline CDR1 and CDR2 sequences are MDHEN and SYDVKM. The CDR3 loop is CASSSKINTIYF. The CDR3 DNA sequence: TGTGCCAGCAGTTCTAAGATAAACACCATATATTTT.

This clone has only a few counts. The chain couples TRBV10-3 to TRBJ1-4; a possible D gene is TRBD1 (5 bases). Germline values: CDR1 ENHRY, CDR2 SYGVKD. CDR3 length: 18 residues. V was pared by 5 bases and J by 3 bases, with 22 bases between. The CDR3 sequence is CAISTEGVSGASNEKLFF. In nucleotides, the CDR3 is TGTGCCATCAGTACGGAAGGGGTGAGCGGGGCTTCTAATGAAAAACTGTTTTTT.

This clone was observed a single time. V usage is TRBV27 and J usage is TRBJ2-1; weak D call: TRBD2 (6 bases). CDR1 is MNHEY and CDR2 is SMNVEV in the germline V gene (reference sequence). This CDR3 spans 15 amino acids. V lost 8 bases, J lost 7 bases, and 21 bases lay in between. The CDR3 nucleotides read TGTGCCAGCGGGGTTAAGGGAGGATGGGCTAATGAGCAGTTCTTC. Translated: CASGVKGGWANEQFF.

The rearrangement uses TRBV30 and TRBJ1-3; 7 bases match TRBD1. CDR1 is GTSNPN, CDR2 SVGIG, per germline (reference sequence). Unmatched junction bases numbered 10, after V lost 2 bases and J lost 6 bases. The CDR3 is 15 residues long. This chain's CDR3 is CAWSPGQASENTIYF. As DNA, the CDR3 is TGTGCCTGGAGTCCCGGACAGGCGTCGGAAAACACCATATATTTT. The complete variable domain, with remaining parts taken from reference TRBV30 and TRBJ1-3, reads SQTIHQWPATLVQPVGSPLSLECTVEGTSNPNLYWYRQAAGRGLQLLFYSVGIGQISSEVPQNLSASRPQDRQFILSSKKLLLSDSGFYLCAWSPGQASENTIYFGEGSWLTVV.